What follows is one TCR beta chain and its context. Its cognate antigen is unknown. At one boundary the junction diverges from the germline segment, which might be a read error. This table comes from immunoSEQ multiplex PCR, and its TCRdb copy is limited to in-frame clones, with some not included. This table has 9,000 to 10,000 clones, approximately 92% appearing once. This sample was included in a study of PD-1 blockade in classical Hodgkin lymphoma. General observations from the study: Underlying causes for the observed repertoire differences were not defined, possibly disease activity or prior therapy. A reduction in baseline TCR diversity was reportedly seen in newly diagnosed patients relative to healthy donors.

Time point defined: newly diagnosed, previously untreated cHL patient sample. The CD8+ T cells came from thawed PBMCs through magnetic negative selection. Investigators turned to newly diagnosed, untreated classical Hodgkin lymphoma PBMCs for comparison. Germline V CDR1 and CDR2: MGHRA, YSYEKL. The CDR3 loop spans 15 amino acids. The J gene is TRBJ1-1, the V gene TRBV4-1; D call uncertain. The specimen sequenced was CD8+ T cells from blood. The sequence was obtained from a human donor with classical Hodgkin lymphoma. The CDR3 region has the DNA TGCGCCGGCAGCCCAGTGAAAGGGCGGGACACTGAAGCTTTCTTT. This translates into CAGSPVKGRDTEAFF.